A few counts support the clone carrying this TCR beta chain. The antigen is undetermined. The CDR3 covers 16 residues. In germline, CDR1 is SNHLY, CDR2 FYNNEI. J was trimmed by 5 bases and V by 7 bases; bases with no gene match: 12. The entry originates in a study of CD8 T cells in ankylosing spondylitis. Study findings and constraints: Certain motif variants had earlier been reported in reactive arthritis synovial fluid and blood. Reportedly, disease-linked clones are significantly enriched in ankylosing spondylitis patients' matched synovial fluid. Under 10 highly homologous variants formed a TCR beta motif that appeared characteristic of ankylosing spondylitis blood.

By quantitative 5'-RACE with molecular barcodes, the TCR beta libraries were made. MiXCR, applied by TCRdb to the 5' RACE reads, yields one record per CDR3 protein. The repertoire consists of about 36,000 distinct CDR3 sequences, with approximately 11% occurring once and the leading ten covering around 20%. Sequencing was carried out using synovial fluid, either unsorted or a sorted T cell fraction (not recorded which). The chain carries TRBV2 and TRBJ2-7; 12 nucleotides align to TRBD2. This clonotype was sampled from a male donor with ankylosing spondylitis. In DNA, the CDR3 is TGTGCCAGCATCAATTTGACTAGCGGGAGCTTAAACGAGCAGTACTTC. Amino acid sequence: CASINLTSGSLNEQYF.